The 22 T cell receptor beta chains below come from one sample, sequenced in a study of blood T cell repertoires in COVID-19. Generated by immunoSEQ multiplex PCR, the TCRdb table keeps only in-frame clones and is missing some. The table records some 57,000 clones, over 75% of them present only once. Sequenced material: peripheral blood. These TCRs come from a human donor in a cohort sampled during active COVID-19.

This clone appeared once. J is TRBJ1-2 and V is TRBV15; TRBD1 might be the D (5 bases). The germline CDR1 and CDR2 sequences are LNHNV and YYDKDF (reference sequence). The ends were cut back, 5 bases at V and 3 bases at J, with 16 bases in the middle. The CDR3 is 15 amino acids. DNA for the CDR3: TGTGCCACCAGCTTTATATCACGCAGGGACTATGGCTACACCTTC. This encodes CATSFISRRDYGYTF.

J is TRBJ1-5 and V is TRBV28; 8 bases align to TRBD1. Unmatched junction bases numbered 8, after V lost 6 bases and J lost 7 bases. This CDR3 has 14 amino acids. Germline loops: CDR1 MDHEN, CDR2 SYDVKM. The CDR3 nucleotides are TGTGCCAGCAGCGCGACAGGGACAGGACAGCCCCAGCATTTT. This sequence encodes CASSATGTGQPQHF. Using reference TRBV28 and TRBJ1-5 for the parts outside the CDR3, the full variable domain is DVKVTQSSRYLVKRTGEKVFLECVQDMDHENMFWYRQDPGLGLRLIYFSYDVKMKEKGDIPEGYSVSREKKERFSLILESASTNQTSMYLCASSATGTGQPQHFGDGTRLSIL.

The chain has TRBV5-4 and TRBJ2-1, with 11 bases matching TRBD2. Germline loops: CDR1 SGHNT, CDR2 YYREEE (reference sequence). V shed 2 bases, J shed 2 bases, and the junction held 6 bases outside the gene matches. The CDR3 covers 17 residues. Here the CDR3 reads CASSFSPLAGAYNEQFF. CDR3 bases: TGTGCCAGCAGCTTTTCCCCACTAGCGGGAGCCTACAATGAGCAGTTCTTC.

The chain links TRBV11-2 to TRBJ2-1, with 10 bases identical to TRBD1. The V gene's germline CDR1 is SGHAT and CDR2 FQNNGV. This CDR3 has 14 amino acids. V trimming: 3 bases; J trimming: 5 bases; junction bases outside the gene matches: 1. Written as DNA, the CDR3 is TGTGCCAGCAGCTTGGGGACAGGGGACAATGAGCAGTTCTTC. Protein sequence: CASSLGTGDNEQFF.

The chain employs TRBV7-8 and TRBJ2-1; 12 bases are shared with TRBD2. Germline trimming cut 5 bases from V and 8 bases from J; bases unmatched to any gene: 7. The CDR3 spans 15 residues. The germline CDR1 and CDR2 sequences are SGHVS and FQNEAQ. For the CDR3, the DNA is TGTGCCAGCAGCCGGACTAGCGGGACTCTCGATGAGCAGTTCTTC. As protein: CASSRTSGTLDEQFF.

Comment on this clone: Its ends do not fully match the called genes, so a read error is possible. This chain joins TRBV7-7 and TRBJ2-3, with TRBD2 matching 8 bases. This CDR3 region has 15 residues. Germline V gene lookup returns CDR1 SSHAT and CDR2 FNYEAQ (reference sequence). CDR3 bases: TGTGCTAGCAGCGCACAAGCGGGAGGCACAGATACGCAGTATTTT. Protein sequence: CASSAQAGGTDTQYF.

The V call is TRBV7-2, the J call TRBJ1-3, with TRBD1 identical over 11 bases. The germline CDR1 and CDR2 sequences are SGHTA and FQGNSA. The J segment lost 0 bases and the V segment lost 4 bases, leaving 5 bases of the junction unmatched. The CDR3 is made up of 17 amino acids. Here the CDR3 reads CASSSGQGARSGNTIYF. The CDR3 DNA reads TGTGCCAGCAGCTCCGGACAGGGGGCCCGCTCTGGAAACACCATATATTTT.

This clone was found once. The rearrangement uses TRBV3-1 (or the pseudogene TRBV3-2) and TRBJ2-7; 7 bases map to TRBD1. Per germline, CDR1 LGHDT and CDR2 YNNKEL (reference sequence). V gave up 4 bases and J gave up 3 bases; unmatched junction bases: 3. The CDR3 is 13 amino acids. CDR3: CASSRTGDYEQYF. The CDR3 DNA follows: TGTGCCAGCAGCCGCACAGGGGACTACGAGCAGTACTTC.

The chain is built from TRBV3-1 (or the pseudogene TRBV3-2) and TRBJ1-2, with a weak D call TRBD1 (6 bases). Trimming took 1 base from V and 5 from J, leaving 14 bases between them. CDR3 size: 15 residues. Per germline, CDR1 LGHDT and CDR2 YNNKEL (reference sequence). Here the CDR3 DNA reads TGTGCCAGCAGCCAAGTAGGGCAGGGGAGATATGGCTACACCTTC. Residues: CASSQVGQGRYGYTF.

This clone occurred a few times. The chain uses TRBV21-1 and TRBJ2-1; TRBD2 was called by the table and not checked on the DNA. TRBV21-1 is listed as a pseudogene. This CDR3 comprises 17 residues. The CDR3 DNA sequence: TGTGCCAGCAGCAATACCGAGCACCGGTTTCCCTACAATGAGCAGTTCTTC. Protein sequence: CASSNTEHRFPYNEQFF.

The CDR3 loop is CASSLGNTEAFF. CDR3 nucleotides: TGTGCCAGCTCACTCGGGAACACTGAAGCTTTCTTT. The chain uses TRBV18 and TRBJ1-1, with D uncertain. Per germline, CDR1 KGHSH and CDR2 LQKENI. The CDR3 loop spans 12 amino acids. With 4 bases removed from V and 1 base from J, the gap between germline ends came to 4 bases.

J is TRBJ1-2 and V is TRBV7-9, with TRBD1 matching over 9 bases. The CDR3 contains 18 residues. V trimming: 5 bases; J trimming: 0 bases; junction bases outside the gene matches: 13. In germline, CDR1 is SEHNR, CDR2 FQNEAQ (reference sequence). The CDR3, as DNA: TGTGCCAGCAGCCACCGAAGGGGACAGGGACCAACTAACTATGGCTACACCTTC. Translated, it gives CASSHRRGQGPTNYGYTF. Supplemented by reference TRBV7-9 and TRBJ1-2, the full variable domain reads DTGVSQNPRHKITKRGQNVTFRCDPISEHNRLYWYRQTLGQGPEFLTYFQNEAQLEKSRLLSDRFSAERPKGSFSTLEIQRTEQGDSAMYLCASSHRRGQGPTNYGYTFGSGTRLTVV.

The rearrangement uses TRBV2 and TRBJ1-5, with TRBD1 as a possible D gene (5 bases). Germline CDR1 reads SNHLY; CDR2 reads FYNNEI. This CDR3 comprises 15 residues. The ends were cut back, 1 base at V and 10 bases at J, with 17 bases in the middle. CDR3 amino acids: CASSEGSGNFVPQHF. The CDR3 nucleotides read TGTGCCAGCAGTGAAGGGTCAGGGAACTTTGTACCCCAGCATTTT.

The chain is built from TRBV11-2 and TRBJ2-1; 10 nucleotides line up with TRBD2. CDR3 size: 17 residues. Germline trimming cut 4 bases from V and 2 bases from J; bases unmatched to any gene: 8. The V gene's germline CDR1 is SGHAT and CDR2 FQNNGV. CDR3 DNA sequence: TGTGCCAGCAGCTCATCTCGGACTAGCGGACCCTACAATGAGCAGTTCTTC. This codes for CASSSSRTSGPYNEQFF.

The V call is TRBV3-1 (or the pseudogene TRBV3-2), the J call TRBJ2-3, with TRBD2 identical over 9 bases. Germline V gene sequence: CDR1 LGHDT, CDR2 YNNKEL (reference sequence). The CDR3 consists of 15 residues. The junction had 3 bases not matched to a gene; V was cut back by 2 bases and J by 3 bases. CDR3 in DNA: TGTGCCAGCAGCCAAATAGCGGGAGTAACAGATACGCAGTATTTT. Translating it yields CASSQIAGVTDTQYF.

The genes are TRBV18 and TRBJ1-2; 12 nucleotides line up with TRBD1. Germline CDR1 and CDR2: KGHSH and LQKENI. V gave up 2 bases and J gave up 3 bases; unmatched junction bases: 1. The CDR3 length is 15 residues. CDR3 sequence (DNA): TGTGCCAGCTCACCAGGGACAGGGGGCGACTATGGCTACACCTTC. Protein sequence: CASSPGTGGDYGYTF.

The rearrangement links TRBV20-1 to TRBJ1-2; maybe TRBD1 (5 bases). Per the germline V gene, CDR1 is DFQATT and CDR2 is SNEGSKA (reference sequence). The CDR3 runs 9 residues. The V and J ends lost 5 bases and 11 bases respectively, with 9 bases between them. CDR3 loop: CSAGADYTF. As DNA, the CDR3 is TGCAGTGCTGGGGCCGATTACACCTTC.

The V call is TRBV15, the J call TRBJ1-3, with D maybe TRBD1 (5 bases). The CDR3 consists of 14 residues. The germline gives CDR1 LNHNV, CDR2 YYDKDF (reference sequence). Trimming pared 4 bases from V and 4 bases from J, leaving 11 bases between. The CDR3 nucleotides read TGTGCCACCAGCACAGGGCCAGGGGGAAACACCATATATTTT. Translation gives CATSTGPGGNTIYF.

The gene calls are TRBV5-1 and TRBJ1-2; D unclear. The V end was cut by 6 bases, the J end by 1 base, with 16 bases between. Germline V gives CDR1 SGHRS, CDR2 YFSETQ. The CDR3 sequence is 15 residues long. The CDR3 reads CASTLSSTFNYGYTF. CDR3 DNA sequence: TGCGCCAGCACCCTATCAAGCACTTTTAACTATGGCTACACCTTC.

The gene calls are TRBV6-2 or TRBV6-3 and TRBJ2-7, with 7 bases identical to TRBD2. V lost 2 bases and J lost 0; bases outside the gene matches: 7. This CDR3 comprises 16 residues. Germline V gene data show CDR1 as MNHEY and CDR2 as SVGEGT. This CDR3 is CASSYPRGGGSYEQYF. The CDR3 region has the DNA TGTGCCAGCAGTTACCCGAGGGGCGGGGGCTCCTACGAGCAGTACTTC.

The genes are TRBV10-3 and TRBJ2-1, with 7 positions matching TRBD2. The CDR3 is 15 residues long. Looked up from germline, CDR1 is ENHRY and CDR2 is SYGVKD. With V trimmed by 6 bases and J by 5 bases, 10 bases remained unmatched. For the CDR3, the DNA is TGTGCCATCAGGGGCGGGGGAGAGGTCAACAATGAGCAGTTCTTC. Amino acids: CAIRGGGEVNNEQFF.

The CDR3 coding sequence is TGTGCCAGCAGTCCGGGACAGAGCACAGATACGCAGTATTTT. Protein: CASSPGQSTDTQYF. V usage is TRBV9 and J usage is TRBJ2-3; 7 nucleotides agree with TRBD1. The CDR3 is made up of 14 amino acids. The germline CDR1 and CDR2 sequences are SGDLS and YYNGEE. Germline trimming cut 5 bases from V and 0 bases from J; bases unmatched to any gene: 3.